A selection of T cell receptor beta chains follows, all from one sample in a study of cytomegalovirus exposure and HLA in healthy donors. Produced via immunoSEQ multiplex PCR; TCRdb's table is partial and in-frame only. The data contain about 140,000 clones, about 83% of them seen just once; the ten biggest clones take up about 1.5%. Sequencing was carried out using PBMCs. Source of these receptors: a woman aged 25 to 39 in good health and CMV-seronegative. Each CDR3 is given with its conserved first and last residue. D genes are given only for firm matches. Rows give clone size only sometimes, using once, few, many, or a class for an expanded clone.

j_call clone_size v_call d_call cdr3_nt cdr3_aa
TRBJ2-7 . TRBV5-4 TRBD1 TGTGCCAGCAGCCACCCTCGACAGGGGAGATACGAGCAGTACTTC CASSHPRQGRYEQYF
TRBJ1-3 . TRBV5-1 . TGCGCCAGCAGCATACAAACCGGGAGCTCTGGAAACACCATATATTTT CASSIQTGSSGNTIYF
TRBJ1-1 . TRBV18 TRBD1 TGTGCCAGCTCACCACCGGGACAGACAAACACTGAAGCTTTCTTT CASSPPGQTNTEAFF
TRBJ1-2 . TRBV27 . TGTGCCAGCAGTTTCGCAGGATCCTATGGCTACACCTTC CASSFAGSYGYTF
TRBJ2-1 . TRBV27 TRBD2 TGTGCCAGTACGGGACTAGGTGTGGTTGAGCAGTTCTTC CASTGLGVVEQFF
TRBJ1-5 . TRBV28 . TGTGCCAGCAGTATTTTCAGGGGCTCCAATCAGCCCCAGCATTTT CASSIFRGSNQPQHF
TRBJ2-7 few TRBV2 . TGTGCCGGAGGTCGTGAAGGGAACGGCGAGCAGTACTTC CAGGREGNGEQYF
TRBJ1-2 . TRBV7-8 . TGTGCCAGCAGCTTAGCCAGACAGGCTCTCTATGGCTACACCTTC CASSLARQALYGYTF
TRBJ1-5 . TRBV7-9 . TGTGCCAGCAGCTACACAGGGAGCAATCAGCCCCAGCATTTT CASSYTGSNQPQHF
TRBJ1-2 . TRBV5-1 TRBD1 TGCGCCAGCAGCGACACCGGGACAGGGAACTATGGCTACACCTTC CASSDTGTGNYGYTF
TRBJ1-4 . TRBV30 TRBD1 TGTGCCTGGAGCCTGGACAGGGGTGAAAAACTGTTTTTT CAWSLDRGEKLFF
TRBJ2-1 once TRBV6-5 TRBD1 TGTGCCAGCAGTCGCTGGGACAGGGGGAATGAGCAGTTCTTC CASSRWDRGNEQFF
TRBJ1-1 . TRBV19 . TGTGCCAGTAAATCCTCCGCTGGACAGTTCTCTGAAGCTTTCTTT CASKSSAGQFSEAFF
TRBJ2-5 . TRBV6-5 TRBD2 TGTGCCAGCAGGCCACCGGGACTAGCGTCAGAGACCCAGTACTTC CASRPPGLASETQYF
TRBJ2-3 . TRBV28 TRBD1 TGTGCCAGCAGTTTCGGACAGGGACCCACAGATACGCAGTATTTT CASSFGQGPTDTQYF
TRBJ1-1 once TRBV6-5 . TGTGCCAGCAGTTGTACGGGGGTGAACACTGAAGCTTTCTTT CASSCTGVNTEAFF
TRBJ1-2 . TRBV7-2 . TGTGCCAGCAGCCGGCGGACCGACCCTCGAGGGTATGGCTACACCTTC CASSRRTDPRGYGYTF